This passage covers 15 T cell receptor beta chains from one sample sequenced in a study of blood T cell repertoires in COVID-19. Repertoires were generated with immunoSEQ multiplex PCR, while TCRdb's copy carries only in-frame clones and drops some. Here the sample spans 350,000 to 450,000 clones, 75% to 90% being singletons. The sequenced sample consisted of peripheral blood. The receptors shown here come from a woman in her forties with COVID-19, enrolled during active disease.

The rearrangement joins TRBV28 to TRBJ1-1; D unclear. V shed 3 bases and J shed 1 base, with 6 bases lying between them. CDR1 and CDR2 from the germline V gene are MDHEN and SYDVKM. The CDR3 is 13 amino acids. The CDR3 loop is CASSFGGNTEAFF. The CDR3, as DNA: TGTGCCAGCAGTTTCGGAGGGAACACTGAAGCTTTCTTT.

The chain combines TRBV5-6 with TRBJ2-5; 9 bases line up with TRBD1. The V and J ends lost 3 bases and 5 bases, in that order; junction bases with no gene match: 2. The CDR3 has 13 residues. The germline V gene has CDR1 SGHDT and CDR2 YYEEEE. Written as DNA, the CDR3 is TGTGCCAGCAGCTCACAGGGGGCCGAGACCCAGTACTTC. Residues: CASSSQGAETQYF.

The J gene is TRBJ2-3, the V gene TRBV5-1, with a possible D match to TRBD2 (6 bases). Trimming cost V 7 bases and J 3 bases, with 15 bases left between them. There are 14 residues in the CDR3. Germline loops: CDR1 SGHRS, CDR2 YFSETQ. CDR3 DNA: TGCGCCAGCGACTCGGGGGTGGTGACAGATACGCAGTATTTT. Translating it yields CASDSGVVTDTQYF.

The V call is TRBV9, the J call TRBJ1-6; TRBD1 is a possible D gene (6 bases). Germline CDR1 SGDLS, CDR2 YYNGEE. V was clipped by 4 bases and J by 7 bases, with 15 bases between them. The CDR3 has 15 residues. The CDR3 region is CASSQLGHLNSPLHF. As DNA, the CDR3 is TGTGCCAGCAGCCAATTGGGACACTTAAATTCACCCCTCCACTTT.

About this clone itself: The identical CDR3 is also encoded by other nucleotide sequences in the sample. V is TRBV30 and J is TRBJ1-5; tentatively, D is TRBD1 (5 bases). With 5 bases removed from V and 0 bases from J, the gap between germline ends came to 8 bases. Germline V CDR1 and CDR2: GTSNPN, SVGIG (reference sequence). This CDR3 is built from 13 residues. The chain's CDR3 is CAWDSYSNQPQHF. CDR3 coding DNA: TGTGCCTGGGACAGCTATAGCAATCAGCCCCAGCATTTT.

The chain combines TRBV30 with TRBJ2-7; 9 nucleotides agree with TRBD1. The CDR3 has 15 amino acids. Germline V gene sequence: CDR1 GTSNPN, CDR2 SVGIG (reference sequence). The CDR3 spells CAINRGPSSSYEQYF. The CDR3 DNA is TGTGCAATAAACAGGGGGCCTTCAAGCTCCTACGAGCAGTACTTC.

This chain links TRBV5-4 with TRBJ1-2; tentative D call: TRBD1 (6 bases). The V end lost 0 bases, the J end lost 8 bases, and 14 bases lay between the germline ends. CDR1 and CDR2 from the germline V gene are SGHNT and YYREEE (reference sequence). This CDR3 is 14 amino acids long. In nucleotides, the CDR3 is TGTGCCAGCAGCTTGGTTGGAAGGACAGAGGGCTACACCTTC. Translated: CASSLVGRTEGYTF.

This clone was recorded only once. The chain joins TRBV28 to TRBJ2-4; D is perhaps TRBD2 (6 bases). V was shortened by 5 bases and J by 8 bases, with 13 bases between the two germline ends. This CDR3 comprises 13 residues. In germline, CDR1 is MDHEN, CDR2 SYDVKM. The CDR3 region has the DNA TGTGCCAGCAGTATCAACGCGGGGTACATTCAGTACTTC. Its protein product is CASSINAGYIQYF.

This chain uses TRBV19 with TRBJ2-3, with 8 bases matching TRBD1. After removal of 7 bases from V and 5 bases from J, the junction contained 5 bases not matched to a gene. The CDR3 is 13 residues long. CDR1 LNHDA and CDR2 SQIVND come from the germline V gene (reference sequence). CDR3 in amino acids: CASKQGVIDTQYF. The CDR3 DNA follows: TGTGCCAGTAAACAGGGGGTAATAGATACGCAGTATTTT.

The rearrangement links TRBV30 to TRBJ2-7; weak D call: TRBD1 (6 bases). The V end lost 5 bases, the J end lost 7 bases, and 18 bases lay between the germline ends. Germline CDR1 reads GTSNPN; CDR2 reads SVGIG (reference sequence). The CDR3 has 13 amino acids. CDR3 protein: CAWSQTGSREQYF. CDR3 coding DNA: TGTGCCTGGTCCCAAACAGGGTCACGAGAGCAGTACTTC.

The DNA for the CDR3 is TGTGCCAGCAGTCCCAGGACTGAGTCCTACGAGCAGTACTTC. Its protein product is CASSPRTESYEQYF. The V and J genes are TRBV6-2 or TRBV6-3 and TRBJ2-7, with D perhaps matching TRBD2 (5 bases). The germline V and J ends were trimmed by 5 bases and 1 base, with 12 bases remaining between them. Germline CDR1 MNHEY, CDR2 SVGEGT. This CDR3 contains 14 residues.

V is TRBV11-2 and J is TRBJ2-7; 14 bases agree with TRBD2. The CDR3 is made up of 18 amino acids. Germline trimming cut 5 bases from V and 3 bases from J; bases unmatched to any gene: 12. Per the germline V gene, CDR1 is SGHAT and CDR2 is FQNNGV. The CDR3 DNA is TGTGCCAGCAGCCGGTATAGCGGCGGGACTAGCGGGAGCTACGAGCAGTACTTC. This sequence encodes CASSRYSGGTSGSYEQYF.

This chain links TRBV29-1 with TRBJ1-1; D is undetermined. The length of the CDR3 is 12 residues. CDR1 is SQVTM, CDR2 ANQGSEA, per germline. Trimming took off 7 bases at V and 4 bases at J, with 13 bases between the two ends. Written as DNA, the CDR3 is TGCAGCGCTCGGCGAGGGCTCACTGAAGCTTTCTTT. Its protein product is CSARRGLTEAFF. The entire variable domain, with the rest obtained from reference TRBV29-1 and TRBJ1-1, is as follows: SAVISQKPSRDICQRGTSLTIQCQVDSQVTMMFWYRQQPGQSLTLIATANQGSEATYESGFVIDKFPISRPNLTFSTLTVSNMSPEDSSIYLCSARRGLTEAFFGQGTRLTVV.

Turning to this clone: This sample includes further DNA sequences coding for the same CDR3. The chain is built from TRBV7-2 and TRBJ1-1; D is unresolved. V was trimmed by 5 bases and J by 1 base, leaving 8 bases between them. The CDR3 length is 13 residues. Germline-derived CDR1 and CDR2 are SGHTA and FQGNSA. CDR3 nucleotide sequence: TGTGCCAGCAGCCCCCGGAGGAACACTGAAGCTTTCTTT. Its translation is CASSPRRNTEAFF.

V is TRBV7-2 and J is TRBJ2-1; no definite D call. V was trimmed by 5 bases and J by 15 bases, leaving 20 bases between them. The CDR3 totals 13 residues. Germline loops: CDR1 SGHTA, CDR2 FQGNSA. The CDR3 DNA sequence: TGTGCCAGCAGCCTAGGAACAGCCTCCGCCCGGTTCTTC. Encoded protein: CASSLGTASARFF.